The clone carrying this T cell receptor (beta chain) has a single count. What it binds is not known. Primers included in the PCR were 60 Vbeta and 13 Jbeta primers. TCRdb's copy holds only in-frame clones and misses some; the assay was immunoSEQ multiplex PCR. The sample lists some 100,000 clones, over 60% occurring once. This sample was taken from a study of cytomegalovirus exposure and HLA in healthy donors. Regarding the study as a whole: The study listed some 160 cytomegalovirus-associated TCR beta chains.

Germline V gene data show CDR1 as SGHTS and CDR2 as YDEGEE. The CDR3 has 15 residues. V lost 4 bases to trimming and J lost 0 bases, with 12 bases between them. The sequencing input was PBMCs. The chain uses TRBV5-8 and TRBJ2-3, with D possibly TRBD1 on 6 matching bases. The sequence was obtained from a female donor in good health and CMV-seropositive. CDR3 residues: CASSPGQTSTDTQYF. CDR3 coding DNA: TGTGCCAGCAGCCCAGGACAGACTAGCACAGATACGCAGTATTTT.